This paragraph reports one T cell receptor beta chain. V was cut by 1 base and J by 7 bases, with 12 bases left in between. CDR1 and CDR2 from the germline V gene are SGHTS and YDEGEE. The CDR3 is 15 residues long. The patients all showed relapse after autologous stem cell transplantation, while their brentuximab vedotin exposure varied. This sample was taken from a study of PD-1 blockade in classical Hodgkin lymphoma. The repertoire was sequenced with immunoSEQ multiplex PCR; TCRdb's copy has only in-frame clones and lacks some. Of about 9,900 clones in the sample, 80% to 95% were seen once. This TCR was recovered from a human donor with classical Hodgkin lymphoma. The V gene is TRBV5-8, the J gene TRBJ1-6; D is possibly TRBD1 (5 bases). Sequenced material: peripheral blood mononuclear cells (PBMCs), taken at baseline. CDR3 region: CASSLSQGANSPLHF. CDR3 in DNA: TGTGCCAGCAGCTTGTCCCAGGGAGCCAATTCACCCCTCCACTTT.